Sequencing of this T cell receptor beta chain was carried out in a study of blood T cell repertoires in COVID-19. Generated by immunoSEQ multiplex PCR, the TCRdb table keeps only in-frame clones and is missing some. The table records fewer than 250,000 clones, about nine tenths of them present only once. Across roughly 25 US areas, participants ranged in age from about 18 to 90 years. Trimming removed 0 bases at V and 4 bases at J, with 15 bases between. The CDR3 is 16 residues long. Germline CDR1 reads SGHTA; CDR2 reads FQGNSA. The chain carries TRBV7-2 and TRBJ1-2; D ambiguous. The specimen sequenced was PBMCs or T cells enriched from blood (not recorded which). The origin of this receptor is a woman aged 30 to 39 with acute COVID-19. CDR3 loop: CASSLAAGSAPYGYTF. CDR3 coding DNA: TGTGCCAGCAGCTTAGCGGCAGGTTCGGCCCCCTATGGCTACACCTTC.